Listed below are T cell receptor beta chains from one sample, sequenced in a study of cytomegalovirus exposure and HLA in healthy donors. Only in-frame clones appear in the TCRdb table, and some are missing; sequencing was by immunoSEQ multiplex PCR. This repertoire shows tens of thousands of clones, roughly 78% found once; its top ten account for around 10%. Sequencing input: PBMCs. These receptors came from a woman aged 40 to 50 in good health and CMV-seropositive. Both conserved end residues are part of each CDR3. The D gene is left open where the match is weak. Rows give clone size only sometimes, using once, few, many, or a class for an expanded clone.

TRBD1	TRBJ2-4	TRBV25-1	-	CASSEGGTGGGKNIQYF	TGTGCCAGCAGTGAGGGGGGGACAGGGGGAGGCAAAAACATTCAGTACTTC
-	TRBJ2-2	TRBV9	few	CASSVGGGRTGELFF	TGTGCCAGCAGCGTAGGCGGGGGCCGTACCGGGGAGCTGTTTTTT
TRBD2	TRBJ2-1	TRBV4-2	few	CASSQDPLAGSSYNEQFF	TGTGCCAGCAGCCAAGACCCACTAGCGGGGAGCTCCTACAATGAGCAGTTCTTC
TRBD1	TRBJ1-5	TRBV30	few	CAWTSGGYQPQHF	TGTGCCTGGACCTCAGGGGGATATCAGCCCCAGCATTTT
TRBD1	TRBJ2-7	TRBV6-5	medium-sized	CASSRRTGSSYEQYF	TGTGCCAGCAGCAGACGGACAGGGAGCTCCTACGAGCAGTACTTC
TRBD1	TRBJ2-3	TRBV11-3	-	CASSLGLTGDSTDTQYF	TGTGCCAGCAGCTTAGGCCTCACAGGGGATAGCACAGATACGCAGTATTTT
TRBD1	TRBJ1-2	TRBV6-4	-	CASSQDRDANYGYTF	TGTGCCAGCAGTCAGGACAGGGACGCTAACTATGGCTACACCTTC
-	TRBJ2-3	TRBV19	-	CASSRGLAGVSTDTQYF	TGTGCCAGTAGTAGGGGACTGGCCGGGGTGAGCACAGATACGCAGTATTTT
-	TRBJ2-7	TRBV7-9	-	CASSRGSEQYF	TGTGCCAGCAGCCGAGGCTCCGAGCAGTACTTC
-	TRBJ2-7	TRBV7-8	-	CASTPTGAYEQYF	TGTGCCAGCACGCCCACCGGGGCCTACGAGCAGTACTTC
-	TRBJ1-6	TRBV19	few	CASSMRQGGASPLHF	TGTGCCAGTAGTATGAGGCAGGGTGGGGCTTCACCCCTCCACTTT
TRBD2	TRBJ2-1	TRBV5-1	many	CASSFTSGGAGNEQFF	TGCGCCAGCAGCTTCACTAGCGGGGGGGCGGGCAATGAGCAGTTCTTC
TRBD2	TRBJ2-3	TRBV6-1	-	CASSEGGGAPDTQYF	TGTGCCAGCAGTGAAGGCGGGGGGGCCCCAGATACGCAGTATTTT
-	TRBJ2-3	TRBV30	-	CAWSVGVSGDTQYF	TGTGCCTGGAGTGTAGGGGTTAGCGGAGATACGCAGTATTTT
-	TRBJ1-1	TRBV13	few	CASSFTSFEAFF	TGTGCCAGCAGCTTTACCAGTTTCGAAGCTTTCTTT
-	TRBJ2-3	TRBV5-8	-	CASSPWGRGRNTDTQYF	TGTGCCAGCAGCCCTTGGGGCAGGGGACGAAACACAGATACGCAGTATTTT
-	TRBJ1-1	TRBV9	-	CASGREGYNTEAFF	TGTGCCAGCGGCAGGGAAGGGTATAACACTGAAGCTTTCTTT
-	TRBJ1-1	TRBV18	-	CASSPRPQGTEAFF	TGTGCCAGCTCACCGAGACCTCAGGGAACTGAAGCTTTCTTT
TRBD2	TRBJ2-7	TRBV5-1	once	CASSFGGGSSYEQYF	TGCGCCAGCAGCTTTGGGGGGGGAAGCTCCTACGAGCAGTACTTC
-	TRBJ2-2	TRBV5-1	-	CASSSSADRNTGELFF	TGCGCCAGCAGCTCCTCTGCGGACAGGAACACCGGGGAGCTGTTTTTT
TRBD1	TRBJ1-5	TRBV5-1	-	CASSPGQASNQPQHF	TGCGCCAGCAGCCCCGGACAGGCTAGCAATCAGCCCCAGCATTTT
-	TRBJ1-2	TRBV6-5	once	CASSYSEGVNYGYTF	TGTGCCAGCAGCTACTCCGAAGGGGTTAACTATGGCTACACCTTC
-	TRBJ2-4	TRBV25-1	-	CASSAEKGGFAKNIQYF	TGTGCCAGCAGTGCCGAGAAAGGGGGTTTCGCCAAAAACATTCAGTACTTC
TRBD1	TRBJ1-3	TRBV5-4	-	CASSKGGQGPSGNTIYF	TGTGCCAGCAGCAAAGGGGGACAGGGCCCCTCTGGAAACACCATATATTTT
TRBD1	TRBJ2-7	TRBV10-1	-	CASSEGQGTPYEQYF	TGCGCCAGCAGTGAGGGACAGGGGACCCCCTACGAGCAGTACTTC
-	TRBJ2-1	TRBV2	-	CATGSAYNEQFF	TGTGCCACCGGGTCGGCGTACAATGAGCAGTTCTTC